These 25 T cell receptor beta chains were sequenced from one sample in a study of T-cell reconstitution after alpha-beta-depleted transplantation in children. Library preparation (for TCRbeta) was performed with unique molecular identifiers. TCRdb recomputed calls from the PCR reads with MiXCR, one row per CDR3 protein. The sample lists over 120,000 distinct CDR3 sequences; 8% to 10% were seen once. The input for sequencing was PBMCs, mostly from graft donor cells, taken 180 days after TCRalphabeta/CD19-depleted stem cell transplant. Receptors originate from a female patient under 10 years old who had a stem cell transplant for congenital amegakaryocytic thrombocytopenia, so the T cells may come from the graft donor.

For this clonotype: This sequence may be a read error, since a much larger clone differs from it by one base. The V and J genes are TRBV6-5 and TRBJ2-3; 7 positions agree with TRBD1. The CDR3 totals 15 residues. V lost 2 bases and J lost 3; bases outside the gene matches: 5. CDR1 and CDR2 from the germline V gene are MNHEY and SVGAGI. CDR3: CASSYHDRVTDTQYF. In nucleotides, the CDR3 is TGTGCCAGCAGTTACCATGACAGGGTGACAGATACGCAGTATTTT.

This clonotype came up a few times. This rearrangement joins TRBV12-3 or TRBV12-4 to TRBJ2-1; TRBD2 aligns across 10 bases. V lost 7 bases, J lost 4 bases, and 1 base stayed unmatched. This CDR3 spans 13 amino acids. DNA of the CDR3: TGTGCCAGCATACTAGCGGGATACAATGAGCAGTTCTTC. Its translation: CASILAGYNEQFF.

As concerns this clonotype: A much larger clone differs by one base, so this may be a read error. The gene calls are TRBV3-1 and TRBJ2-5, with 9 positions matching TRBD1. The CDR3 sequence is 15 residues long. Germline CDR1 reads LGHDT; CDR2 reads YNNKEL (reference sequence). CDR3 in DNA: TGTGCCACCAGCCCTCAACAGGGGGCGCAGGAGACCCAGTACTTC. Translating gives CATSPQQGAQETQYF.

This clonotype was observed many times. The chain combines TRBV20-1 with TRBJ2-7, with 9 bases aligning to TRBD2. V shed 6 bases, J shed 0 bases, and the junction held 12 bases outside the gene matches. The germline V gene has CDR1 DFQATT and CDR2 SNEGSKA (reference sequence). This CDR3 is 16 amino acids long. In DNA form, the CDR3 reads TGCAGTGCCCCGAACCATTTTAGCGGGGGCTCCTACGAGCAGTACTTC. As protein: CSAPNHFSGGSYEQYF.

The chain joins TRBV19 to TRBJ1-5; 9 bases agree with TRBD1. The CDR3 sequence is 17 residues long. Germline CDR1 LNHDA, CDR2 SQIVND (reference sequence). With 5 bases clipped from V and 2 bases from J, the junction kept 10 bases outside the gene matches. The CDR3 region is CASSLGQGKIGNQPQHF. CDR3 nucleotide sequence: TGTGCCAGTAGTTTGGGACAGGGTAAAATTGGCAATCAGCCCCAGCATTTT.

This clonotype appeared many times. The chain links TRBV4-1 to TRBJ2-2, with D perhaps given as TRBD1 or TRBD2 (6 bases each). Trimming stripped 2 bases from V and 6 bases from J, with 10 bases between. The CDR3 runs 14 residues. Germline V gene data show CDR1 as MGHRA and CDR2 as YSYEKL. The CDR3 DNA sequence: TGCGCCAGCAGCCAACTGAGGGGGGCCGGGGAGCTGTTTTTT. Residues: CASSQLRGAGELFF.

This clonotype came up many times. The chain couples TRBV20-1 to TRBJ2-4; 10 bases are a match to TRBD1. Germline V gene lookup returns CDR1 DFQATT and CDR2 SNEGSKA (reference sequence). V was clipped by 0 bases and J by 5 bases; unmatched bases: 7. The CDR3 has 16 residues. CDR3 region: CSARDGKDRGENIQYF. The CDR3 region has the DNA TGCAGTGCTAGAGATGGCAAGGACAGGGGGGAAAACATTCAGTACTTC.

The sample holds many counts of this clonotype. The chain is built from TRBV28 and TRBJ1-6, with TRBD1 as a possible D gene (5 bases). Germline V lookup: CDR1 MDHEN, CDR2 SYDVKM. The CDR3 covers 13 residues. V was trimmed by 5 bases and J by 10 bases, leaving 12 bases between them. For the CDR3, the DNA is TGTGCCAGCAGTCCCCCAGGGAGATCACCCCTCCACTTT. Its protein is CASSPPGRSPLHF. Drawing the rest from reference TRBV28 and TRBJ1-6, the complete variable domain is DVKVTQSSRYLVKRTGEKVFLECVQDMDHENMFWYRQDPGLGLRLIYFSYDVKMKEKGDIPEGYSVSREKKERFSLILESASTNQTSMYLCASSPPGRSPLHFGNGTRLTVT.

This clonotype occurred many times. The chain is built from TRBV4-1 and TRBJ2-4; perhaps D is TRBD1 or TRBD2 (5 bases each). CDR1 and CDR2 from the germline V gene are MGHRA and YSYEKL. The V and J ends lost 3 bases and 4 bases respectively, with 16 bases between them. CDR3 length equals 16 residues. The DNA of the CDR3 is TGCGCCAGCAGCCAGCCCCGCCAGGGACGGAAAAACATTCAGTACTTC. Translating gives CASSQPRQGRKNIQYF.

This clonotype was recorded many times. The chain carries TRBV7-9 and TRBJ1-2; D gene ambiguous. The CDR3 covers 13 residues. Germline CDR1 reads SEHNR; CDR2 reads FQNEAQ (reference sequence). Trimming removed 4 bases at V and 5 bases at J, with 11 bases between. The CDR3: CASSSLDNYGYTF. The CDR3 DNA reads TGTGCCAGCAGCTCCTTAGACAATTATGGCTACACCTTC.

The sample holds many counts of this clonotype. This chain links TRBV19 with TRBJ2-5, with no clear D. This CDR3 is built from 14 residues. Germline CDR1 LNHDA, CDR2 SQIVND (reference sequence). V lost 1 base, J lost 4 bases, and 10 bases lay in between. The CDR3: CASSIGGATETQYF. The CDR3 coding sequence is TGTGCCAGTAGTATAGGTGGCGCAACAGAGACCCAGTACTTC.

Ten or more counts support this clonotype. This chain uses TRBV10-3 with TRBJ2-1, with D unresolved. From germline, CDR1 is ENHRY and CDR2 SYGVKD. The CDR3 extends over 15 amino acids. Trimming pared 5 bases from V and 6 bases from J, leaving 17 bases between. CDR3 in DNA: TGTGCCATCAGTCCCACCTTTCCCGGTTTCAATGAGCAGTTCTTC. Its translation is CAISPTFPGFNEQFF.

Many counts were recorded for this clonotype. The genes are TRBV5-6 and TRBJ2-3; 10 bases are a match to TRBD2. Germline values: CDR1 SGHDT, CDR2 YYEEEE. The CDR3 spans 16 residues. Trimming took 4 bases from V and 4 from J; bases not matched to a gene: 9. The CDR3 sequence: CASSQVSGRASDTQYF. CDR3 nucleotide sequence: TGTGCCAGCAGCCAGGTCAGCGGGAGGGCCTCAGATACGCAGTATTTT.

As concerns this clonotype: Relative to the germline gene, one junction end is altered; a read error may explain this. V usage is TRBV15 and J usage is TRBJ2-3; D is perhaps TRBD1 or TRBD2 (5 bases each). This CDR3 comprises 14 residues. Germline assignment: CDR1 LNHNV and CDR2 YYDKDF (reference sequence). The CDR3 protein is CATSRDPRTYTQYF. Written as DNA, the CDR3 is TGTGCCACCAGTCGGGACCCCCGCACATATACGCAGTATTTT.

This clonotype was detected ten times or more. The CDR3 DNA follows: TGCGCCAGCAGCTCTGGACTAGCGGGCGGGACAGATACGCAGTATTTT. It codes for CASSSGLAGGTDTQYF. The chain carries TRBV5-1 and TRBJ2-3; TRBD2 agrees at 11 bases. The CDR3 extends over 16 amino acids. Germline loops: CDR1 SGHRS, CDR2 YFSETQ. With 3 bases clipped from V and 3 bases from J, the junction kept 6 bases outside the gene matches.

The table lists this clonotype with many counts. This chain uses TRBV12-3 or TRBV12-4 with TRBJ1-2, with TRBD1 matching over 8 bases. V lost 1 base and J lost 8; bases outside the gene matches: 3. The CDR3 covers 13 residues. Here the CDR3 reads CASSLVRGRGYTF. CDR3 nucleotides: TGTGCCAGCAGTTTAGTCAGGGGGCGCGGCTACACCTTC.

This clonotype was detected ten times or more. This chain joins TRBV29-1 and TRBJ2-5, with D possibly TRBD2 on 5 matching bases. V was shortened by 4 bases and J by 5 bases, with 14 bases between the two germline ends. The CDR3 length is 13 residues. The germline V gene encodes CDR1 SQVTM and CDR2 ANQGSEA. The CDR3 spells CSVGFGLWETQYF. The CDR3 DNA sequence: TGCAGCGTTGGTTTCGGACTTTGGGAGACCCAGTACTTC. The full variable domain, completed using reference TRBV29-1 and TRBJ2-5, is SAVISQKPSRDICQRGTSLTIQCQVDSQVTMMFWYRQQPGQSLTLIATANQGSEATYESGFVIDKFPISRPNLTFSTLTVSNMSPEDSSIYLCSVGFGLWETQYFGPGTRLLVL.

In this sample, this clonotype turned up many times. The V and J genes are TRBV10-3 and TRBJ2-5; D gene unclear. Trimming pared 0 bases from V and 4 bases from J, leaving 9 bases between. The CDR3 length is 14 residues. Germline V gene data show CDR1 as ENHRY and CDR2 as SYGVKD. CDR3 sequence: CAISESTARETQYF. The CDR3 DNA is TGTGCCATCAGTGAGTCAACCGCTCGAGAGACCCAGTACTTC.

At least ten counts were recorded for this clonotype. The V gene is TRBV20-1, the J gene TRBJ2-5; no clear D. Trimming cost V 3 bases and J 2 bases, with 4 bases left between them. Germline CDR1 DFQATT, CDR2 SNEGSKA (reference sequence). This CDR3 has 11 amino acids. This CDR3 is CSASGQETQYF. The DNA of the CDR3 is TGCAGTGCTAGTGGGCAAGAGACCCAGTACTTC.

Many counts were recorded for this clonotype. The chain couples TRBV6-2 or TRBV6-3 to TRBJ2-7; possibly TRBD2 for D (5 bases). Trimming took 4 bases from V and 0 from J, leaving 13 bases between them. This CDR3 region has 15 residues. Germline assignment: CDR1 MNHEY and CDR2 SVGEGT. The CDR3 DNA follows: TGTGCCAGCAGTTTCGGACTGAGGAGCTCCTACGAGCAGTACTTC. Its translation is CASSFGLRSSYEQYF.

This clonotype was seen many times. CDR3 nucleotide sequence: TGTGCCAGCAGTTGGACAGGGCTCGGGGAGCTGTTTTTT. Its translation: CASSWTGLGELFF. The rearrangement joins TRBV12-3 or TRBV12-4 to TRBJ2-2, with 8 bases identical to TRBD1. The V segment lost 4 bases and the J segment 7 bases; nucleotides outside the gene matches: 2. This CDR3 contains 13 residues.

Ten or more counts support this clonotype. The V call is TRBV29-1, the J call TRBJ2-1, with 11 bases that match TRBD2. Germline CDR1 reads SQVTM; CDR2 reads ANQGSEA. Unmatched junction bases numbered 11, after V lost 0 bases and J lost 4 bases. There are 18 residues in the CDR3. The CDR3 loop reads CSVEDTSLLAGDYNEQFF. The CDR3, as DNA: TGCAGCGTTGAAGATACTTCGTTACTAGCGGGGGATTACAATGAGCAGTTCTTC.

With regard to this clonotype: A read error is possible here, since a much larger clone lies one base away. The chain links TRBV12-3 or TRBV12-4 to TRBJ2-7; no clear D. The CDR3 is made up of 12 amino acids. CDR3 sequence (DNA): TGTGCCAGCCGTTTAGCTTGGGGCGAGCAGTACTTC. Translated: CASRLAWGEQYF.

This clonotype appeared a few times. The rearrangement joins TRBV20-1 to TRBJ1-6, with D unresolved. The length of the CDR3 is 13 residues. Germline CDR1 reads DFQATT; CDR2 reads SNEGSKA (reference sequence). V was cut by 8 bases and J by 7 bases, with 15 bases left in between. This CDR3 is CSPKRGANSPLHF. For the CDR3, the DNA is TGCAGTCCAAAACGGGGAGCCAATTCACCCCTCCACTTT.

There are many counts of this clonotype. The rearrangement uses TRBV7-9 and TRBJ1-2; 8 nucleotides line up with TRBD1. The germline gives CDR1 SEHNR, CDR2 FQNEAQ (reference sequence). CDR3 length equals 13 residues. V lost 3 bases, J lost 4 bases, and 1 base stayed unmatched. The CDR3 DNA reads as TGTGCCAGCAGCTTTGGACAGGGCTATGGCTACACCTTC. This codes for CASSFGQGYGYTF.